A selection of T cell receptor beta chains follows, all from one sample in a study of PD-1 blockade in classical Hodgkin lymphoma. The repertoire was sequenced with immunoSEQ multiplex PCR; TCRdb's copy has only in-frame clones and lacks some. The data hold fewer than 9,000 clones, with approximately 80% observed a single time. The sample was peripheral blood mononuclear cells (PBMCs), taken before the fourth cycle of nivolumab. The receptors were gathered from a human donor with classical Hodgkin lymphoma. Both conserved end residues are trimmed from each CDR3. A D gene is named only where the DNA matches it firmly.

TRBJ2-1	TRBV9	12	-	ASSVVSGWGEQF
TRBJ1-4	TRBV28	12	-	ASLSEDGNEKLF
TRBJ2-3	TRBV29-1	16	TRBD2	SVEGGGTHIQSTDTQY
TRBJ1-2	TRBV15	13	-	ATSRDLSVTYGYT
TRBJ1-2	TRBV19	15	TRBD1	ASSTTDRGRPNYGYT
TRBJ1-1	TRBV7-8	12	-	ASSLARGFAEAF
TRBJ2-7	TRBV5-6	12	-	ASSLTSGIHEQY
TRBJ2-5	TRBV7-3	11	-	ASSLGGLETQY
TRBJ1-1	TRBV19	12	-	ASSIEALDTEAF
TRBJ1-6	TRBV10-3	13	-	AISETTGLNSPLH
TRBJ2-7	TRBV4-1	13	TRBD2	ASSQEGLAGDEQY
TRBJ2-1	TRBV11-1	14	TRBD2	ASSLAGSGIDNEQF
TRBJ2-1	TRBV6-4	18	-	ARTRIGLTEGTSSYNEQF
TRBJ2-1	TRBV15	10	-	ATSSPVNEQF
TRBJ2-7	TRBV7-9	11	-	ASSLSGVGEQY
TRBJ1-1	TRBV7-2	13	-	ASSFGGAAKREAF
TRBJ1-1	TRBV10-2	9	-	ASRGDGEAF
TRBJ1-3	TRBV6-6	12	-	ASSYTTTGNTIY
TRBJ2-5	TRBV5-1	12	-	ASSLGHTKETQY
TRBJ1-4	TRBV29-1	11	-	SVQKGLGEKLF
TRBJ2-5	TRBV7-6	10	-	ASSLAQETQY
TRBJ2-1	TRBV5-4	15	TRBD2	ASSFGASGVSYNEQF
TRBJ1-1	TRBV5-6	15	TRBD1	ASSHLTGEILNTEAF
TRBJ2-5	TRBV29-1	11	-	SVERRAQETQY
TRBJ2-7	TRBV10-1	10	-	ASSESGQLQY
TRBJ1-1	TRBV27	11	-	ASSSPGRVKAF
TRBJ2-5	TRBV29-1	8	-	SVDEETQY
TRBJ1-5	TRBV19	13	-	ASSIMGSGDQPQH
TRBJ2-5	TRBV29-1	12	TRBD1	SVSPRDRQETQY
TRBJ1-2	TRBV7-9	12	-	ASSLAGERFGYT
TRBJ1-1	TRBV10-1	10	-	AGAGLNTEAF